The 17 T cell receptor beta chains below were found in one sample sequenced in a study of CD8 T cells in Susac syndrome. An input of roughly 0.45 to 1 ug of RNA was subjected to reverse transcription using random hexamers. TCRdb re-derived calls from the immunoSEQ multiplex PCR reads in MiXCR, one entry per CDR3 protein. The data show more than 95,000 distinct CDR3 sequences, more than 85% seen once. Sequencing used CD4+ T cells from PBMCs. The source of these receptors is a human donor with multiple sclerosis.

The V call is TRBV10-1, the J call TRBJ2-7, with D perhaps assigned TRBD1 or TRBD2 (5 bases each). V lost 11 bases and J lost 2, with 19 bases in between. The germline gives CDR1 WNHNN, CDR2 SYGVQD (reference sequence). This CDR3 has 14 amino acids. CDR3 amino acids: CAFPGSGEAYEQYF. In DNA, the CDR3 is TGCGCCTTCCCAGGGTCCGGGGAAGCCTACGAGCAGTACTTC.

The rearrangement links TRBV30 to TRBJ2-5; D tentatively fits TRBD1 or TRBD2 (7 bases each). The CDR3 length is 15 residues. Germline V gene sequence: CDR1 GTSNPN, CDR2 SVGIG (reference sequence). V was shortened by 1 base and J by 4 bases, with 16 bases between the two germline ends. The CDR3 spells CAWSANRGGAETQYF. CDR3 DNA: TGTGCCTGGAGTGCGAACAGGGGAGGGGCAGAGACCCAGTACTTC.

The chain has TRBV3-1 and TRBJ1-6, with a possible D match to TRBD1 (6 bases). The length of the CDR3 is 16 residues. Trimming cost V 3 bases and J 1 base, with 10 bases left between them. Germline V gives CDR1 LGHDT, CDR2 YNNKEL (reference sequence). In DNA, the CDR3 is TGTGCCAGCAGCCACGATCAGGGGTCCTATAATTCACCCCTCCACTTT. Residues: CASSHDQGSYNSPLHF.

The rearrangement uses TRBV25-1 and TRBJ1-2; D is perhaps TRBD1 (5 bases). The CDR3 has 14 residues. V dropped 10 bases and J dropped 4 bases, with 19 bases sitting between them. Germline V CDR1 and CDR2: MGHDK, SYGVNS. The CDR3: CATQRSDGTYGYTF. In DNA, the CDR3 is TGTGCCACCCAACGATCGGACGGGACCTATGGCTACACCTTC.

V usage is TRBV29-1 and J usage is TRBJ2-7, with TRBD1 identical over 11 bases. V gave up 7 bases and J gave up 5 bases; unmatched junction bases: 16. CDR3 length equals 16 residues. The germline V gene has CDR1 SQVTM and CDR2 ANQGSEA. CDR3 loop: CSALDHGQGASNEQYF. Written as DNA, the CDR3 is TGCAGCGCCTTAGATCACGGACAGGGGGCTAGCAACGAGCAGTACTTC.

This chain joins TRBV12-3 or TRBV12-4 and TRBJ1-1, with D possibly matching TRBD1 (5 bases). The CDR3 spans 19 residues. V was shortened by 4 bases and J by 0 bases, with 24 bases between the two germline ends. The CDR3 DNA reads TGTGCCAGCAGTTCCTATCCTGGGCAGGGCTCCTTCATGAACACTGAAGCTTTCTTT. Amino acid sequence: CASSSYPGQGSFMNTEAFF.

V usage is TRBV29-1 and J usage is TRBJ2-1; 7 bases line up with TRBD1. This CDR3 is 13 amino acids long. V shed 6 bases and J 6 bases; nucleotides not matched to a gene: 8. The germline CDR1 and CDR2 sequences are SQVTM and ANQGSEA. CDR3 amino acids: CSVATDRINEQFF. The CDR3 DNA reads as TGCAGCGTGGCAACGGACAGGATCAATGAGCAGTTCTTC.

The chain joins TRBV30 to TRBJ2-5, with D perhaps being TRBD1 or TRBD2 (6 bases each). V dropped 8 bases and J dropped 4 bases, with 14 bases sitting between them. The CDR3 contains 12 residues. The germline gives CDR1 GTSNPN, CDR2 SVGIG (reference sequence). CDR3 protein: CAGRGAGETQYF. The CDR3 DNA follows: TGTGCCGGAAGGGGGGCTGGAGAGACCCAGTACTTC.

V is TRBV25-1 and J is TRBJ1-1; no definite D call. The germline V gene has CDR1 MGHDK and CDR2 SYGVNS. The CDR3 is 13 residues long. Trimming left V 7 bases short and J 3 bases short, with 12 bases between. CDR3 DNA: TGTGCCAGCAAGGGTCGGCCTGACACTGAAGCTTTCTTT. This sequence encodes CASKGRPDTEAFF.

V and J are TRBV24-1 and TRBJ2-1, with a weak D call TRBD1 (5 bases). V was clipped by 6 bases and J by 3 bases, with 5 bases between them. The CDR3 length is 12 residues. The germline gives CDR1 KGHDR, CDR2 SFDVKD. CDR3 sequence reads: CATSRGYNEQFF. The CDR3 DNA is TGTGCCACCAGTAGGGGCTACAATGAGCAGTTCTTC.

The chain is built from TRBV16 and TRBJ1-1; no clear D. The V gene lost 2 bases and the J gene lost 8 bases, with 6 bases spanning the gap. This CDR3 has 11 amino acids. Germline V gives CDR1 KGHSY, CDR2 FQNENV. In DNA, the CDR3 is TGTGCCAGCAGCCAAGAAGTAGAAGCTTTCTTT. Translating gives CASSQEVEAFF.

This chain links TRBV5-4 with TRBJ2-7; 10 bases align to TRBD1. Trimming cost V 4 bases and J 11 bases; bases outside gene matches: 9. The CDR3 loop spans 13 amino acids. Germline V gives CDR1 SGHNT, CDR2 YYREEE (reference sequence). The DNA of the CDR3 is TGTGCCAGCAGCCTACGAGACAGGGGGCGGGAGTACTTC. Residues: CASSLRDRGREYF.

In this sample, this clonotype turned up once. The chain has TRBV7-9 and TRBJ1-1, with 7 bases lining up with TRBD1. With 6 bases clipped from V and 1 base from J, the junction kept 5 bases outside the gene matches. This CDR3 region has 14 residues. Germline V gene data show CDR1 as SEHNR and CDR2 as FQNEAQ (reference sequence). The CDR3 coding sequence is TGTGCCAGCAGGAGAACAGGGGAGAACACTGAAGCTTTCTTT. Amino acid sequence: CASRRTGENTEAFF.

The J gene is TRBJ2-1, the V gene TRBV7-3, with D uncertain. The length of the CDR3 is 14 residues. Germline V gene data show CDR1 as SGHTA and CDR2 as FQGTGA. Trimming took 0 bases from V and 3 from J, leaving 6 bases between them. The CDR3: CASSLTSRYNEQFF. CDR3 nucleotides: TGTGCCAGCAGCTTAACGTCCCGCTACAATGAGCAGTTCTTC. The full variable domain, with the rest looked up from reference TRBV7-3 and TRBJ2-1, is GAGVSQTPSNKVTEKGKYVELRCDPISGHTALYWYRQSLGQGPEFLIYFQGTGAADDSGLPNDRFFAVRPEGSVSTLKIQRTERGDSAVYLCASSLTSRYNEQFFGPGTRLTVL.

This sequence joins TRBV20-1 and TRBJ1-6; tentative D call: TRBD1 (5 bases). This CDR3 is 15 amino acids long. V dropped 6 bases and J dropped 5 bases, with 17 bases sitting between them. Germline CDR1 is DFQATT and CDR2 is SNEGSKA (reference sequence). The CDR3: CSARGGRGNNSPLHF. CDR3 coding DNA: TGCAGTGCCCGGGGGGGAAGAGGGAATAATTCACCCCTCCACTTT.

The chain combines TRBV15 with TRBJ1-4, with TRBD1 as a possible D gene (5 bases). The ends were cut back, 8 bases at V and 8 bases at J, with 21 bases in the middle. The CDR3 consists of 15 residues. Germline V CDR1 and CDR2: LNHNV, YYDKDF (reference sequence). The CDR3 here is CATQLGSGTVEKLFF. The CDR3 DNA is TGTGCCACCCAGCTGGGCTCTGGGACTGTCGAAAAACTGTTTTTT.

The CDR3 nucleotides read TGTGCCAGCAGCGGGGTTAGAAACATTCAGTACTTC. Residues: CASSGVRNIQYF. The chain couples TRBV9 to TRBJ2-4; no reliable D call. V was clipped by 3 bases and J by 6 bases, with 7 bases between them. Germline V CDR1 and CDR2: SGDLS, YYNGEE. This CDR3 spans 12 amino acids.